The 29 T cell receptor beta chains below were found in one sample sequenced in a study of blood T cells in healthy people across ages. For the second PCR, which ran for about 6 to 11 cycles, a sample-barcoded 5' primer and a J-beta primer mix were used. TCRdb ran MiXCR on the 5' RACE reads and lists one entry per CDR3 protein. The repertoire includes about 760,000 distinct CDR3 sequences, around 50% of them detected once, and roughly 24% sits in the top ten. Sample: blood. These receptors were taken from a man between 40 and 49 years old in good health.

This chain uses TRBV27 with TRBJ2-3, with 8 nucleotides matching TRBD2. Germline CDR1 reads MNHEY; CDR2 reads SMNVEV (reference sequence). Trimming removed 6 bases from V and 4 bases from J; junction bases left unmatched: 6. The CDR3 has 14 residues. The CDR3 nucleotides are TGTGCCAGCAGGCTCGGGGGGGCCGCAGATACGCAGTATTTT. It codes for CASRLGGAADTQYF.

The rearrangement links TRBV4-2 to TRBJ2-1; 10 positions match TRBD2. J was trimmed by 7 bases and V by 0 bases; bases with no gene match: 9. The CDR3 sequence is 17 residues long. Germline lookup yields CDR1 LGHNA and CDR2 YNFKEQ. The CDR3 nucleotides read TGTGCCAGCAGCCAAGACCGGGGAGCGGGAGGGTGGAATGAGCAGTTCTTC. Its protein is CASSQDRGAGGWNEQFF.

The V and J genes are TRBV7-2 and TRBJ1-6; D possibly corresponds to TRBD1 (6 bases). V was pared by 5 bases and J by 8 bases, with 16 bases between. Germline V gene sequence: CDR1 SGHTA, CDR2 FQGNSA. The CDR3 spans 15 residues. The CDR3 loop reads CASSPQQGFDSPLHF. The DNA for the CDR3 is TGTGCCAGCAGCCCTCAACAGGGATTCGATTCACCCCTCCACTTT.

This clonotype was seen more than once but under ten times. The chain uses TRBV20-1 and TRBJ1-2; TRBD1 might be the D (6 bases). Germline loops: CDR1 DFQATT, CDR2 SNEGSKA (reference sequence). V was shortened by 2 bases and J by 0 bases, with 13 bases between the two germline ends. This CDR3 is built from 15 residues. The CDR3 region is CSARNRERTNYGYTF. The CDR3 DNA sequence: TGCAGTGCTAGAAACAGGGAGCGGACTAACTATGGCTACACCTTC.

This clonotype was recorded once. The chain joins TRBV20-1 to TRBJ2-7; a possible D gene is TRBD2 (6 bases). Germline lookup yields CDR1 DFQATT and CDR2 SNEGSKA (reference sequence). Trimming removed 2 bases from V and 2 bases from J, with 19 bases in between. The CDR3 has 16 residues. The CDR3 loop is CSARPVDRAGTYEQYF. CDR3 nucleotide sequence: TGCAGTGCTAGACCGGTGGACCGGGCGGGGACCTACGAGCAGTACTTC.

CDR3 coding DNA: TGCAGTGTCTCTCAGGGGGCGGCAAGCAATCAGCCCCAGCATTTT. Amino acid sequence: CSVSQGAASNQPQHF. This rearrangement joins TRBV20-1 to TRBJ1-5; the match to TRBD1 covers 8 bases. Trimming cost V 7 bases and J 1 base; bases outside gene matches: 9. Germline V gene sequence: CDR1 DFQATT, CDR2 SNEGSKA (reference sequence). This CDR3 has 15 amino acids.

The chain links TRBV6-5 to TRBJ1-6; D gene unclear. V was clipped by 11 bases and J by 11 bases, with 19 bases between them. There are 13 residues in the CDR3. Per germline, CDR1 MNHEY and CDR2 SVGAGI. This CDR3 reads CAAQDELSAPLHF. The CDR3 DNA sequence: TGTGCCGCCCAAGACGAACTTTCGGCACCCCTCCACTTT.

V usage is TRBV7-2 and J usage is TRBJ2-7; maybe TRBD1 (6 bases). The J call is in doubt because the DNA end fits TRBJ2-5 better. The CDR3 has 14 residues. CDR1 and CDR2 from the germline V gene are SGHTA and FQGNSA. The CDR3 is CASSLAGQGQTQYF. Here the CDR3 DNA reads TGTGCCAGCAGCTTAGCGGGGCAGGGGCAGACCCAGTACTTC.

This clonotype was observed a single time. The chain couples TRBV12-3 or TRBV12-4 to TRBJ1-4, with 7 positions matching TRBD1. V trimming: 5 bases; J trimming: 4 bases; junction bases outside the gene matches: 4. The CDR3 has 14 amino acids. This CDR3 reads CASSGDSINEKLFF. The CDR3 region has the DNA TGTGCCAGCAGTGGGGACAGTATTAATGAAAAACTGTTTTTT.

Concerning this clonotype itself: Compared with germline, one end of the junction differs, possibly owing to a read error. V gene TRBV7-3 combines with J gene TRBJ2-7, with D perhaps matching TRBD1 (5 bases). The V gene's germline CDR1 is SGHTA and CDR2 FQGTGA. This CDR3 is 16 amino acids long. As DNA, the CDR3 is TGTGCCAGCAGCCTAACCTCGGCGACAGACTCCTACGAGCAGTACTTC. This encodes CASSLTSATDSYEQYF. Based on the CDR3 plus reference TRBV7-3 and TRBJ2-7, the full variable domain is GAGVSQTPSNKVTEKGKYVELRCDPISGHTALYWYRQSLGQGPEFLIYFQGTGAADDSGLPNDRFFAVRPEGSVSTLKIQRTERGDSAVYLCASSLTSATDSYEQYFGPGTRLTVT.

This clonotype was picked up one time. V gene TRBV27 combines with J gene TRBJ1-1; D call uncertain. V gave up 3 bases and J gave up 4 bases, with 12 bases separating them. The CDR3 totals 14 residues. CDR1 and CDR2 (germline): MNHEY, SMNVEV (reference sequence). CDR3 nucleotides: TGTGCCAGCAGTTTGGGTAGGGCGGGCACTGAAGCTTTCTTT. Encoded protein: CASSLGRAGTEAFF.

The V and J genes are TRBV20-1 and TRBJ1-2; a possible D gene is TRBD1 (5 bases). CDR3 length: 13 residues. Germline lookup yields CDR1 DFQATT and CDR2 SNEGSKA (reference sequence). Trimming took 5 bases from V and 4 from J, leaving 14 bases between them. The CDR3 bases are TGCAGTGCTCTGACAGCCGAGGGCTATGGCTACACCTTC. The encoded protein is CSALTAEGYGYTF.

The chain employs TRBV7-9 and TRBJ2-7; TRBD1 agrees at 10 bases. V trimming: 2 bases; J trimming: 5 bases; junction bases outside the gene matches: 9. The CDR3 is 16 amino acids. Germline assignment: CDR1 SEHNR and CDR2 FQNEAQ (reference sequence). CDR3 DNA: TGTGCCAGCAGCTTACGACCGGGACAGGGGCCTCACGAGCAGTACTTC. Translating gives CASSLRPGQGPHEQYF. The entire variable domain, with the rest obtained from reference TRBV7-9 and TRBJ2-7, is as follows: DTGVSQNPRHKITKRGQNVTFRCDPISEHNRLYWYRQTLGQGPEFLTYFQNEAQLEKSRLLSDRFSAERPKGSFSTLEIQRTEQGDSAMYLCASSLRPGQGPHEQYFGPGTRLTVT.

The chain joins TRBV2 to TRBJ2-2, with 7 bases that match TRBD1. Trimming cost V 8 bases and J 5 bases; bases outside gene matches: 17. This CDR3 region has 17 residues. The germline CDR1 and CDR2 sequences are SNHLY and FYNNEI. CDR3 in DNA: TGTGCCAGCTTGAGGGACCCAGACAGGGTTAGGACCGGGGAGCTGTTTTTT. Its translation: CASLRDPDRVRTGELFF.

This clonotype was counted many times. CDR3 nucleotide sequence: TGTGCCAGTAGACGTAGCGGGGGCTACGAGCAGTACTTC. Its translation: CASRRSGGYEQYF. The rearrangement uses TRBV28 and TRBJ2-7, with TRBD2 matching 9 bases. Germline loops: CDR1 MDHEN, CDR2 SYDVKM. The CDR3 length is 13 residues. Trimming removed 9 bases from V and 3 bases from J; junction bases left unmatched: 6.

CDR3: CASTDSINGYTF. CDR3 nucleotides: TGTGCCAGCACGGACAGTATCAATGGCTACACCTTC. The chain employs TRBV6-1 and TRBJ1-2; D might be TRBD1 (6 bases). V was cut by 7 bases and J by 6 bases, with 12 bases left in between. Germline V gives CDR1 MNHNS, CDR2 SASEGT. The CDR3 totals 12 residues.

The rearrangement links TRBV7-9 to TRBJ2-5, with D possibly matching TRBD2 (6 bases). Matching the DNA end better, TRBJ2-1 makes the J call doubtful. The length of the CDR3 is 17 residues. CDR1 and CDR2 (germline): SEHNR, FQNEAQ (reference sequence). This chain's CDR3 is CASSPLTGTDGEETQFF. The CDR3 DNA reads TGTGCCAGCAGCCCTCTAACCGGGACTGACGGAGAAGAGACCCAGTTCTTC.

The chain is built from TRBV7-2 and TRBJ1-1, with D possibly matching TRBD1 (5 bases). V was cut by 7 bases and J by 10 bases, with 16 bases left in between. The CDR3 is 12 residues long. Germline V lookup: CDR1 SGHTA, CDR2 FQGNSA. The CDR3 DNA reads as TGTGCCAGCACCCCGACAGCTCGGGTAGCTTTCTTT. Translating gives CASTPTARVAFF.

As concerns this clonotype: One end of the junction does not line up with germline, which may come from a read error. The genes are TRBV7-9 and TRBJ2-1; the D is unclear. Germline assignment: CDR1 SEHNR and CDR2 FQNEAQ (reference sequence). CDR3 size: 12 residues. The CDR3 DNA reads TGTTCCAGCAGCTTAGGGCGGAATGAGCAGTTCTTC. As protein: CSSSLGRNEQFF.

This clonotype turned up a few times. V and J are TRBV12-5 and TRBJ2-1, with 8 bases matching TRBD1. The CDR3 consists of 14 residues. The V segment lost 6 bases and the J segment 7 bases; nucleotides outside the gene matches: 8. Germline CDR1 and CDR2: LGHNT and FRNRAP. CDR3: CASGPGQEKNEQFF. The CDR3 bases are TGTGCTAGTGGACCGGGACAGGAGAAGAATGAGCAGTTCTTC.

This clonotype was observed a handful of times. This chain joins TRBV10-3 and TRBJ2-1; tentatively, D is TRBD1 or TRBD2 (6 bases each). This CDR3 has 15 residues. V was pared by 2 bases and J by 0 bases, with 8 bases between. Germline loops: CDR1 ENHRY, CDR2 SYGVKD. In DNA, the CDR3 is TGTGCCATCAGTGAGGAGGGGGGCTCCTACAATGAGCAGTTCTTC. Amino acid sequence: CAISEEGGSYNEQFF.

The chain carries TRBV7-2 and TRBJ1-2, with TRBD1 matching 9 bases. V shed 5 bases, J shed 5 bases, and the junction held 18 bases outside the gene matches. This CDR3 has 18 amino acids. Germline CDR1 and CDR2: SGHTA and FQGNSA. The DNA of the CDR3 is TGTGCCAGCAGCAGATACACAGGGGGCGCGATATCACCTTATGGCTACACCTTC. This sequence encodes CASSRYTGGAISPYGYTF.

This chain links TRBV20-1 with TRBJ2-3, with unresolved D. CDR1 and CDR2 (germline): DFQATT, SNEGSKA (reference sequence). This CDR3 contains 13 residues. The V gene lost 6 bases and the J gene lost 2 bases, with 12 bases spanning the gap. The DNA for the CDR3 is TGCAGTGCGGTTAGGACGAACACAGATACGCAGTATTTT. Translated, it gives CSAVRTNTDTQYF.

This clonotype was counted a few times. CDR3 bases: TGTGCCAGCACCTCCATGGGAAGCACAGATACGCAGTATTTT. This gives the protein CASTSMGSTDTQYF. The chain links TRBV28 to TRBJ2-3; the D is unclear. V dropped 7 bases and J dropped 0 bases, with 11 bases sitting between them. CDR3 size: 14 residues. Germline CDR1 is MDHEN and CDR2 is SYDVKM. Drawing the rest from reference TRBV28 and TRBJ2-3, the complete variable domain is DVKVTQSSRYLVKRTGEKVFLECVQDMDHENMFWYRQDPGLGLRLIYFSYDVKMKEKGDIPEGYSVSREKKERFSLILESASTNQTSMYLCASTSMGSTDTQYFGPGTRLTVL.

The CDR3 spells CASRGFETRTSGGVQETQYF. DNA of the CDR3: TGTGCCAGCAGGGGCTTCGAAACGAGAACTAGCGGGGGGGTCCAAGAGACCCAGTACTTC. V and J are TRBV28 and TRBJ2-5; 13 bases are a match to TRBD2. CDR1 and CDR2 (germline): MDHEN, SYDVKM. The CDR3 length is 20 residues. The ends lost 6 bases at V and 1 base at J; junction bases unmatched: 17.

The sample holds a few counts of this clonotype. This sequence joins TRBV7-8 and TRBJ2-7; D tentatively fits TRBD1 or TRBD2 (5 bases each). Germline values: CDR1 SGHVS, CDR2 FQNEAQ. The CDR3 runs to 15 residues. Trimming stripped 5 bases from V and 0 bases from J, with 14 bases between. The DNA for the CDR3 is TGTGCCAGCAGCAACGAGGGGCACGGCTCCTACGAGCAGTACTTC. Protein sequence: CASSNEGHGSYEQYF.

This chain connects TRBV9 to TRBJ2-3; possible D gene TRBD1, 6 bases. V was trimmed by 0 bases and J by 2 bases, leaving 10 bases between them. The germline gives CDR1 SGDLS, CDR2 YYNGEE. The CDR3 is made up of 15 amino acids. CDR3 sequence reads: CASSVGGGPTDTQYF. CDR3 DNA sequence: TGTGCCAGCAGCGTAGGTGGGGGCCCCACAGATACGCAGTATTTT.

The V gene is TRBV20-1, the J gene TRBJ2-1, with a weak D call TRBD1 (5 bases). Germline V CDR1 and CDR2: DFQATT, SNEGSKA (reference sequence). Trimming took off 3 bases at V and 6 bases at J, with 21 bases between the two ends. The CDR3 spans 16 residues. The CDR3 region has the DNA TGCAGTGCTAGTTTAGGGGTTGTATTTGGTAGCAATGAGCAGTTCTTC. Its translation: CSASLGVVFGSNEQFF.

V and J are TRBV6-1 and TRBJ1-6; 9 bases are shared with TRBD1. In germline, CDR1 is MNHNS, CDR2 SASEGT. The V segment lost 8 bases and the J segment 7 bases; nucleotides outside the gene matches: 6. The length of the CDR3 is 14 residues. CDR3 residues: CASLRTGANSPLHF. CDR3 sequence (DNA): TGTGCCAGCTTGAGGACAGGGGCCAATTCACCCCTCCACTTT.